What follows is one TCR beta chain and its context. A read error may explain this, as a much larger clone is one base away. This sample includes further DNA sequences coding for the same CDR3. The germline CDR1 and CDR2 sequences are SQVTM and ANQGSEA. The CDR3 runs to 14 residues. This entry belongs to a study of shared clonotypes between healthy human individuals. Generated by immunoSEQ multiplex PCR, the TCRdb table keeps only in-frame clones and is missing some. The sample yields about 1.1 million clones, 70% to 85% seen once. This chain connects TRBV29-1 to TRBJ1-5, with 9 nucleotides matching TRBD1. This TCR was recovered from a man between 18 and 35 years old in good health. Some clones in this sample may be carry-over from other donors' samples. The sequencing input was memory CD4+ T cells from PBMCs. Subset indicated: CD45RA-negative fraction. CDR3 in amino acids: CSVGGQGDHQPQHF. In DNA, the CDR3 is TGCAGCGTTGGGGGACAGGGTGATCATCAGCCACAGCATTTT.